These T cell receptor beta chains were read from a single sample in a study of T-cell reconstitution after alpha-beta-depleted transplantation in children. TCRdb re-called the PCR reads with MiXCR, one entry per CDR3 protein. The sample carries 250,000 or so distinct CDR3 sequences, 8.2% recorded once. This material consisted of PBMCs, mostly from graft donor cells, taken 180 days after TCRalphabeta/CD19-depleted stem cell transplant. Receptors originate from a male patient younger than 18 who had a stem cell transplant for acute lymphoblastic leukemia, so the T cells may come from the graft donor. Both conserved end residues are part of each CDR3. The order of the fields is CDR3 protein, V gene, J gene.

CDR3aa: CSATPHGADTQYF
v_gene: TRBV20-1
j_gene: TRBJ2-3

CDR3aa: CASSVGGASSTDTQYF
v_gene: TRBV9
j_gene: TRBJ2-3

CDR3aa: CASSLVRGAEKLFF
v_gene: TRBV12-3/TRBV12-4
j_gene: TRBJ1-4

CDR3aa: CASSESGAGESYSTDTQYF
v_gene: TRBV10-1
j_gene: TRBJ2-3

CDR3aa: CASSLSPFAEQYF
v_gene: TRBV27
j_gene: TRBJ2-4

CDR3aa: CASSLVGLRATYEQYF
v_gene: TRBV7-8
j_gene: TRBJ2-7

CDR3aa: CASSELAGAGDTQYF
v_gene: TRBV10-2
j_gene: TRBJ2-3

CDR3aa: CASSLGGGINQPQHF
v_gene: TRBV7-9
j_gene: TRBJ1-5

CDR3aa: CASSPYGGGMNSPLHF
v_gene: TRBV12-3/TRBV12-4
j_gene: TRBJ1-6

CDR3aa: CASTRQGIGTGELFF
v_gene: TRBV12-3/TRBV12-4
j_gene: TRBJ2-2

CDR3aa: CSARLVGETQYF
v_gene: TRBV20-1
j_gene: TRBJ2-5

CDR3aa: CASSRAGTTNTEAFF
v_gene: TRBV5-5
j_gene: TRBJ1-1

CDR3aa: CASSVNQGGGRTEAFF
v_gene: TRBV9
j_gene: TRBJ1-1

CDR3aa: CASSLGVGVRYEQYF
v_gene: TRBV5-1
j_gene: TRBJ2-7

CDR3aa: CASGAEDYEQYF
v_gene: TRBV21-1
j_gene: TRBJ2-7

CDR3aa: CSARERGASYEQYF
v_gene: TRBV20-1
j_gene: TRBJ2-7

CDR3aa: CASGTANTGELFF
v_gene: TRBV19
j_gene: TRBJ2-2